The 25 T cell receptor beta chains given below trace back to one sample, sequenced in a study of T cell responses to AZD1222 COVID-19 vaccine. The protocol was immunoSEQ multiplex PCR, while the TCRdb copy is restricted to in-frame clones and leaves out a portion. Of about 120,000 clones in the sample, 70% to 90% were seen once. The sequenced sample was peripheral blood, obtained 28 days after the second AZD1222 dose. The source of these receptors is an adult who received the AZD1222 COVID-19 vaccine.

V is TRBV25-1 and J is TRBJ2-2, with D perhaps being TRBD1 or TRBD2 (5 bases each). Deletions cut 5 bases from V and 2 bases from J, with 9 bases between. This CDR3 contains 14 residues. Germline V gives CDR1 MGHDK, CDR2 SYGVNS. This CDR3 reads CASSLWDNTGELFF. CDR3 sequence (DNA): TGTGCCAGCAGTTTGTGGGACAACACCGGGGAGCTGTTTTTT.

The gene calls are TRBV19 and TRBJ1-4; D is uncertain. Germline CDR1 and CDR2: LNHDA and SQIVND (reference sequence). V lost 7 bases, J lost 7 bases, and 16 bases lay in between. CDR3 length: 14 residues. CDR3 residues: CASKIDQRIEKLFF. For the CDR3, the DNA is TGTGCCAGTAAAATCGACCAACGTATTGAAAAACTGTTTTTT.

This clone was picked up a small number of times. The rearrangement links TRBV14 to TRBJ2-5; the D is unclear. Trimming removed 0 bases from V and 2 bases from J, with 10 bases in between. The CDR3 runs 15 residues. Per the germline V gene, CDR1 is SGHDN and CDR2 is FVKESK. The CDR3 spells CASSQDWAYQETQYF. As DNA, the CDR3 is TGTGCCAGCAGCCAAGATTGGGCCTATCAAGAGACCCAGTACTTC.

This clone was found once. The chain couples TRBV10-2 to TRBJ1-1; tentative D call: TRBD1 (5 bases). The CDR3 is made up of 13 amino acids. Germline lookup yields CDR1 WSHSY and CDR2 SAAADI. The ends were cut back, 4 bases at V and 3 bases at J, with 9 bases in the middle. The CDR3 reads CASSVGEDTEAFF. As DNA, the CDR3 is TGCGCCAGCAGTGTGGGGGAGGACACTGAAGCTTTCTTT.

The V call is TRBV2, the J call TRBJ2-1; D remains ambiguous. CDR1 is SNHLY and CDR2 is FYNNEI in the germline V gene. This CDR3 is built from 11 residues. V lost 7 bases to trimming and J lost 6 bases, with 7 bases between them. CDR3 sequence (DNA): TGTGCCAGCACTACTTTCAATGAGCAGTTCTTC. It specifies CASTTFNEQFF.

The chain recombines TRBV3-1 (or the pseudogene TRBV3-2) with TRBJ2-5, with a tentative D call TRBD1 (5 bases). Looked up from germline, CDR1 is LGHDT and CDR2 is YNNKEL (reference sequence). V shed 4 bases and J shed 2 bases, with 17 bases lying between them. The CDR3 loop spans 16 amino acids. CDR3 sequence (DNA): TGTGCCAGCAGCCCCTCTCCCACCAGGGCGCAAGAGACCCAGTACTTC. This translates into CASSPSPTRAQETQYF.

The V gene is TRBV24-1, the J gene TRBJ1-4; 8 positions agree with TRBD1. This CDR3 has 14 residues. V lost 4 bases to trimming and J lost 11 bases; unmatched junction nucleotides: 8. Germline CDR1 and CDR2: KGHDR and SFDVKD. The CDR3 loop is CATSDPLTGGKLFF. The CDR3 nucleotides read TGTGCCACCAGTGACCCCTTAACAGGGGGGAAACTGTTTTTT.

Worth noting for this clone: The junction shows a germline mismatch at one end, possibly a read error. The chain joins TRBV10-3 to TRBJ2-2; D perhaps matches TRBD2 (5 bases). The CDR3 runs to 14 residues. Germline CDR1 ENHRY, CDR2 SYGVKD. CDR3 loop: CAISERDNTGELFF. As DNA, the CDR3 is TGCGCCATCAGTGAGAGGGATAACACCGGGGAGCTGTTTTTT.

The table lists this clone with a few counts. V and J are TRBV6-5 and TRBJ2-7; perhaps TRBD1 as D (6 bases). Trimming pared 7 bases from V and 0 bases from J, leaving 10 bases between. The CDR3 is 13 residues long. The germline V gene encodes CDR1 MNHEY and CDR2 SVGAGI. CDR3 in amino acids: CASTGESSYEQYF. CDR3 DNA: TGTGCCAGCACAGGGGAATCCTCCTACGAGCAGTACTTC.

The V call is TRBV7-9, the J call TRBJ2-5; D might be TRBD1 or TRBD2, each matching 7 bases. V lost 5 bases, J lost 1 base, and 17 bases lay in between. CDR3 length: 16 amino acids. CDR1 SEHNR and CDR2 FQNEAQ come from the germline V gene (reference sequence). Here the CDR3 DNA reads TGTGCCAGCAGCCCAGGGGGGGGCGTGGGCCAAGAGACCCAGTACTTC. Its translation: CASSPGGGVGQETQYF.

The CDR3 region has the DNA TGCGCCAGCAGCCCTCGACAGGGGGCACGAATCGAGCAGTACTTC. This gives the protein CASSPRQGARIEQYF. The chain is built from TRBV4-1 and TRBJ2-7; 10 nucleotides align to TRBD1. Germline trimming cut 4 bases from V and 6 bases from J; bases unmatched to any gene: 9. CDR3 length: 15 residues. Germline CDR1 reads MGHRA; CDR2 reads YSYEKL.

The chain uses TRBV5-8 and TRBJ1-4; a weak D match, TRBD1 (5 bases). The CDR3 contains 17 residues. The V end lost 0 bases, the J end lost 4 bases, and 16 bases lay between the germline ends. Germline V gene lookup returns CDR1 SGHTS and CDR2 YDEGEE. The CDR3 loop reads CASSLAPRQSHNEKLFF. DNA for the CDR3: TGTGCCAGCAGCTTGGCACCGCGACAGTCGCATAATGAAAAACTGTTTTTT. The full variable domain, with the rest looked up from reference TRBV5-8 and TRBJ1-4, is EAGVTQSPTHLIKTRGQQATLRCSPISGHTSVYWYQQALGLGLQFLLWYDEGEERNRGNFPPRFSGRQFPNYSSELNVNALELEDSALYLCASSLAPRQSHNEKLFFGSGTQLSVL.

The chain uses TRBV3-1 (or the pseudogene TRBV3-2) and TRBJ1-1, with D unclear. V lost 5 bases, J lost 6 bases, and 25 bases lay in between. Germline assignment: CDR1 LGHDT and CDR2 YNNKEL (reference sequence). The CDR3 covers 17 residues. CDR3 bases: TGTGCCAGCAGCGCCAGACCTAACCCAGTTTTTTTTGCTGAAGCTTTCTTT. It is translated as CASSARPNPVFFAEAFF.

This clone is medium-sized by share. CDR3 nucleotide sequence: TGTGCCAGCAGCTTAGATGTCAGGGTTCGCACAGATACGCAGTATTTT. It encodes CASSLDVRVRTDTQYF. The chain carries TRBV7-2 and TRBJ2-3; a possible D gene is TRBD1 (5 bases). From germline, CDR1 is SGHTA and CDR2 FQGNSA. The CDR3 is 16 residues long. Trimming cost V 1 base and J 1 base, with 12 bases left between them.

The CDR3 region is CASSDYSNQPQHF. CDR3 coding DNA: TGCGCCAGCAGCGATTATAGCAATCAGCCCCAGCATTTT. The chain recombines TRBV10-2 with TRBJ1-5; D call uncertain. The CDR3 consists of 13 residues. The V and J ends lost 6 bases and 0 bases respectively, with 6 bases between them. Germline-derived CDR1 and CDR2 are WSHSY and SAAADI.

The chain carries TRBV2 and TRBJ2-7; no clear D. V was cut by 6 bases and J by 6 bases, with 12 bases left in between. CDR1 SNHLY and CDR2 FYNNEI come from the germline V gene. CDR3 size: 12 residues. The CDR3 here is CASRGSLSEQYF. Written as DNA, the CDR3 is TGTGCCAGCAGAGGCAGCCTCTCCGAGCAGTACTTC.

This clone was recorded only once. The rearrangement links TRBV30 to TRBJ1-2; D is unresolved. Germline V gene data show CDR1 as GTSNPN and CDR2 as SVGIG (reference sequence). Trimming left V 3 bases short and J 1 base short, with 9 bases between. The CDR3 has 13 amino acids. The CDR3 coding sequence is TGTGCCTGGAGCGACACGATTAACTATGGCTACACCTTC. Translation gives CAWSDTINYGYTF.

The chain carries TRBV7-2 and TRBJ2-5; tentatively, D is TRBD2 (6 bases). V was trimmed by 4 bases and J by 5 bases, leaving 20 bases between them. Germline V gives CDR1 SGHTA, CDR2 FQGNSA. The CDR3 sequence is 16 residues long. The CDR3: CASSSSRRAWRETQYF. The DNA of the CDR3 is TGTGCCAGCAGCTCATCGCGGAGGGCCTGGAGGGAGACCCAGTACTTC.

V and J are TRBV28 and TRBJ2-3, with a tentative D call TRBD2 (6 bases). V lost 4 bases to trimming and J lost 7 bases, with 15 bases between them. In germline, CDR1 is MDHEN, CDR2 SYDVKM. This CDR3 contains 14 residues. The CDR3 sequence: CASSSGGIRNTQYF. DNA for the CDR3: TGTGCCAGCAGTTCCGGGGGTATTCGAAATACGCAGTATTTT.

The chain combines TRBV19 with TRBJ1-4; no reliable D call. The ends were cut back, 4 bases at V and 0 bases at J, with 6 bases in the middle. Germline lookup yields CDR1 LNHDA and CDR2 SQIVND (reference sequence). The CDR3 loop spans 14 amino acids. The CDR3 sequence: CASSRGSTNEKLFF. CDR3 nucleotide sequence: TGTGCCAGTAGTAGAGGTTCAACTAATGAAAAACTGTTTTTT. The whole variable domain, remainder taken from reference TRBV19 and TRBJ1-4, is DGGITQSPKYLFRKEGQNVTLSCEQNLNHDAMYWYRQDPGQGLRLIYYSQIVNDFQKGDIAEGYSVSREKKESFPLTVTSAQKNPTAFYLCASSRGSTNEKLFFGSGTQLSVL.

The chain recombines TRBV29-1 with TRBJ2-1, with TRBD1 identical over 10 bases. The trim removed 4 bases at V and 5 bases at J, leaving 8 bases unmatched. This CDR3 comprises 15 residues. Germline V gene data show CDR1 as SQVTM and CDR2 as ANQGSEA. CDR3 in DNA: TGCAGCGTTGGTATCACCGGGACAGGGGACAATGAGCAGTTCTTC. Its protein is CSVGITGTGDNEQFF.

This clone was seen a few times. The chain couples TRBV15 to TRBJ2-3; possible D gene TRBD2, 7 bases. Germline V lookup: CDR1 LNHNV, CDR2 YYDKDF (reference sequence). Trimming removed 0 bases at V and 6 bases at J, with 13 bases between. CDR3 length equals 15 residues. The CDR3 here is CATSRDIGGADTQYF. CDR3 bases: TGTGCCACCAGCAGAGATATTGGGGGGGCGGATACGCAGTATTTT.

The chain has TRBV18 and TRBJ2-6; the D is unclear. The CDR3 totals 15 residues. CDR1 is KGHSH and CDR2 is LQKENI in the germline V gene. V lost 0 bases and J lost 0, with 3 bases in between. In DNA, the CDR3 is TGTGCCAGCTCACCACCGAGCTCTGGGGCCAACGTCCTGACTTTC. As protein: CASSPPSSGANVLTF.

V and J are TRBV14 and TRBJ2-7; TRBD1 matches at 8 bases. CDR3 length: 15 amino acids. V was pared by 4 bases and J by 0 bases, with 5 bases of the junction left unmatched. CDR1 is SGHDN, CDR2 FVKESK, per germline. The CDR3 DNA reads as TGTGCCAGCAGCCCAAGGACAGGGCGCTCCTACGAGCAGTACTTC. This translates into CASSPRTGRSYEQYF.

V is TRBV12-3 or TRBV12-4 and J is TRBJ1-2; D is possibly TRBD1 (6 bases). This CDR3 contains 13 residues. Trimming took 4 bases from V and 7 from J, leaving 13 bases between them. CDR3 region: CASSSRTDAGYTF. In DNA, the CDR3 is TGTGCCAGCAGTTCCCGGACAGATGCTGGCTACACCTTC.